The 27 T cell receptor beta chains below were found in one sample sequenced in a study of post-analysis software for immune sequencing data. Study observations and caveats: Five TRBV segments were significantly more frequent in patients than in controls. TRBV5-6, TRBV5-1 and TRBV20-1 were among these segments.

The antigens these receptors bind are not known. cDNA libraries for TCR beta contained unique molecular identifiers. Via MiXCR, TCRdb re-called the PCR reads, giving one row per CDR3 protein. The sample includes around 260,000 distinct CDR3 sequences, around 34% of them seen just once. The sample taken for sequencing was blood. These receptors all come from a girl aged 5-17 years with multiple sclerosis.

The gene calls are TRBV6-2 or TRBV6-3 and TRBJ1-1, with 7 bases identical to TRBD1. The CDR3 spans 17 residues. V was clipped by 2 bases and J by 3 bases; unmatched bases: 12. The germline V gene encodes CDR1 MNHEY and CDR2 SVGEGT. Here the CDR3 DNA reads TGTGCCAGCAGTTACAGGGACAGCCGGGTTTGGGACACTGAAGCTTTCTTT. Translated, it gives CASSYRDSRVWDTEAFF.

V and J are TRBV7-2 and TRBJ2-3; no clear D gene. Trimming cost V 5 bases and J 7 bases, with 10 bases left between them. The germline CDR1 and CDR2 sequences are SGHTA and FQGNSA. The CDR3 has 12 amino acids. CDR3: CASSTPFNTQYF. The CDR3 DNA reads TGTGCCAGCAGCACACCCTTTAATACGCAGTATTTT.

The V and J genes are TRBV2 and TRBJ2-3; D is uncertain. CDR1 and CDR2 from the germline V gene are SNHLY and FYNNEI. Trimming removed 9 bases from V and 2 bases from J, with 12 bases in between. This CDR3 spans 13 amino acids. The CDR3 nucleotides read TGTGCCAGTTTCCCCGACTCCACAGATACGCAGTATTTT. This translates into CASFPDSTDTQYF.

This clonotype was seen ten or more times. This sequence joins TRBV10-3 and TRBJ2-5; D call uncertain. CDR1 is ENHRY and CDR2 is SYGVKD in the germline V gene. Trimming left V 2 bases short and J 4 bases short, with 14 bases between. The CDR3 length is 15 residues. CDR3 protein: CAISEPPLATETQYF. Here the CDR3 DNA reads TGTGCCATCAGTGAGCCCCCACTGGCGACAGAGACCCAGTACTTC.

This clonotype was observed many times. The rearrangement links TRBV10-1 to TRBJ2-3; 10 bases match TRBD2. The CDR3 runs 17 residues. After removal of 4 bases from V and 3 bases from J, the junction contained 10 bases not matched to a gene. Germline values: CDR1 WNHNN, CDR2 SYGVQD (reference sequence). CDR3 nucleotides: TGCGCCAGCAGTGTTTCTAGCGGGGGATCTATTACAGATACGCAGTATTTT. It specifies CASSVSSGGSITDTQYF.

This clonotype was counted ten times or more. V and J are TRBV20-1 and TRBJ2-1; D is undetermined. There are 16 residues in the CDR3. Germline V gene lookup returns CDR1 DFQATT and CDR2 SNEGSKA (reference sequence). The germline V and J ends were trimmed by 2 bases and 4 bases, with 18 bases remaining between them. DNA of the CDR3: TGCAGTGCTAGACCCGACGCGTTTGGGGATTACAATGAGCAGTTCTTC. This gives the protein CSARPDAFGDYNEQFF.

V usage is TRBV29-1 and J usage is TRBJ2-3; D gene uncertain. The germline gives CDR1 SQVTM, CDR2 ANQGSEA. CDR3 size: 13 residues. Trimming stripped 3 bases from V and 4 bases from J, with 11 bases between. The CDR3 spells CSVDLEVSDTQYF. The CDR3, as DNA: TGCAGCGTTGATCTAGAGGTGTCAGATACGCAGTATTTT.

The chain has TRBV15 and TRBJ1-2; 8 positions agree with TRBD1. The CDR3 is made up of 15 amino acids. The V gene's germline CDR1 is LNHNV and CDR2 YYDKDF (reference sequence). V lost 1 base, J lost 1 base, and 2 bases stayed unmatched. The CDR3, as DNA: TGTGCCACCAGCAGAGGGGACAGGTTTAACTATGGCTACACCTTC. Amino acid sequence: CATSRGDRFNYGYTF.

The genes are TRBV5-1 and TRBJ2-5; D is perhaps TRBD1 (6 bases). Looked up from germline, CDR1 is SGHRS and CDR2 is YFSETQ. The V end lost 9 bases, the J end lost 11 bases, and 26 bases lay between the germline ends. This CDR3 contains 14 residues. Here the CDR3 DNA reads TGCGCCACCAAACAGGGCGCAGGTAAGAATGAGCAGTACTTC. Protein sequence: CATKQGAGKNEQYF. Based on the CDR3 plus reference TRBV5-1 and TRBJ2-5, the full variable domain is KAGVTQTPRYLIKTRGQQVTLSCSPISGHRSVSWYQQTPGQGLQFLFEYFSETQRNKGNFPGRFSGRQFSNSRSEMNVSTLELGDSALYLCATKQGAGKNEQYFGPGTRLLVL.

This clonotype was observed at least ten times. The chain combines TRBV19 with TRBJ1-5, with D possibly matching TRBD1 (6 bases). This CDR3 comprises 15 residues. Germline V gene lookup returns CDR1 LNHDA and CDR2 SQIVND (reference sequence). V was clipped by 5 bases and J by 1 base, with 12 bases between them. CDR3 coding DNA: TGTGCCAGTAGTGATGGGACATCGAGCAATCAGCCCCAGCATTTT. Amino acids: CASSDGTSSNQPQHF.

This clonotype was seen only a few times. V usage is TRBV6-5 and J usage is TRBJ1-1; weak D call: TRBD1 (6 bases). Germline CDR1 MNHEY, CDR2 SVGAGI. The CDR3 sequence is 19 residues long. The V end was cut by 2 bases, the J end by 4 bases, with 26 bases between. The CDR3 sequence is CASSYISPLAYRVGTEAFF. Here the CDR3 DNA reads TGTGCCAGCAGTTACATCTCTCCCCTCGCCTACAGGGTGGGCACTGAAGCTTTCTTT.

This chain links TRBV12-3 or TRBV12-4 with TRBJ1-2; D is unclear. The CDR3 consists of 14 residues. The V gene lost 6 bases and the J gene lost 5 bases, with 16 bases spanning the gap. The CDR3 is CASSLDSTPYGYTF. DNA for the CDR3: TGTGCCAGCAGCCTCGATTCCACTCCTTATGGCTACACCTTC.

With regard to this clonotype: A read error may explain this, as a much larger clone is one base away. The chain uses TRBV5-1 and TRBJ2-1; the D is unclear. Germline CDR1 reads SGHRS; CDR2 reads YFSETQ. CDR3 length: 12 residues. The CDR3: CASSFFLVERFF. The CDR3 coding sequence is TGCGCCAGCAGCTTTTTTCTAGTTGAGCGGTTCTTC.

This clonotype was seen at least ten times. The J gene is TRBJ2-5, the V gene TRBV5-1, with a tentative D call TRBD1 (6 bases). The CDR3 length is 14 residues. Trimming cost V 3 bases and J 5 bases, with 14 bases left between them. Germline loops: CDR1 SGHRS, CDR2 YFSETQ. The CDR3 protein is CASSSKTGSETQYF. CDR3 in DNA: TGCGCCAGCAGCTCCAAAACAGGGTCTGAGACCCAGTACTTC.

V usage is TRBV5-6 and J usage is TRBJ2-2, with D unclear. Trimming removed 3 bases from V and 7 bases from J, with 10 bases in between. Germline V gene data show CDR1 as SGHDT and CDR2 as YYEEEE. This CDR3 contains 13 residues. The CDR3 sequence is CASSYPISGELFF. The CDR3 DNA follows: TGTGCCAGCAGCTATCCCATCAGCGGGGAGCTGTTTTTT.

This clonotype has a handful of counts. This chain joins TRBV12-3 or TRBV12-4 and TRBJ2-3, with D perhaps assigned TRBD1 or TRBD2 (6 bases each). V gave up 5 bases and J gave up 5 bases, with 17 bases separating them. This CDR3 has 15 residues. CDR3 sequence reads: CASSTSWGAQDTQYF. In nucleotides, the CDR3 is TGTGCCAGCAGTACCTCGTGGGGGGCCCAAGATACGCAGTATTTT.

With respect to this clonotype: Just one base apart from a much larger clone, this may be a read error. This rearrangement joins TRBV7-9 to TRBJ1-1; D not resolved. V gave up 4 bases and J gave up 3 bases, with 9 bases separating them. Germline V gene sequence: CDR1 SEHNR, CDR2 FQNEAQ (reference sequence). CDR3 size: 13 residues. The CDR3 spells CASSSIMDTEAFF. The CDR3 region has the DNA TGTGCCAGCAGCTCTATCATGGACACTGAAGCTTTCTTT.

As concerns this clonotype: A read error may be the cause here, since a much bigger clone is one base away. V gene TRBV6-6 combines with J gene TRBJ2-7; 15 nucleotides align to TRBD2. This CDR3 is built from 14 residues. Germline-derived CDR1 and CDR2 are MNHNY and SVGAGI (reference sequence). The CDR3 is CATTGTSGGSERYF. CDR3 sequence (DNA): TGTGCCACCACCGGGACTAGCGGGGGGAGCGAGCGGTACTTC.

This clonotype was counted many times. The chain combines TRBV15 with TRBJ2-1, with 8 positions matching TRBD2. Germline V gene lookup returns CDR1 LNHNV and CDR2 YYDKDF (reference sequence). Trimming cost V 0 bases and J 7 bases; bases outside gene matches: 8. The CDR3 has 16 residues. The CDR3 coding sequence is TGTGCCACCAGCAGAGATCCCCAGCGGGAGTGGAATGAGCAGTTCTTC. It codes for CATSRDPQREWNEQFF. The entire variable domain, with the rest obtained from reference TRBV15 and TRBJ2-1, is as follows: DAMVIQNPRYQVTQFGKPVTLSCSQTLNHNVMYWYQQKSSQAPKLLFHYYDKDFNNEADTPDNFQSRRPNTSFCFLDIRSPGLGDTAMYLCATSRDPQREWNEQFFGPGTRLTVL.

The chain employs TRBV4-1 and TRBJ1-2, with 7 positions matching TRBD1. Germline loops: CDR1 MGHRA, CDR2 YSYEKL. J was trimmed by 2 bases and V by 2 bases; bases with no gene match: 11. The CDR3 has 17 residues. CDR3: CASSQPGGSTGNYGYTF. CDR3 DNA sequence: TGCGCCAGCAGCCAACCGGGGGGATCGACAGGGAACTATGGCTACACCTTC.

Concerning this clonotype itself: A much larger clone lies one base from this, so it may be a read error. The rearrangement links TRBV7-2 to TRBJ2-1, with D unresolved. Germline values: CDR1 SGHTA, CDR2 FQGNSA. The CDR3 is made up of 13 amino acids. Trimming removed 7 bases at V and 8 bases at J, with 15 bases between. The CDR3 reads CASTLGAGDEQFF. CDR3 DNA: TGTGCCAGCACCCTGGGCGCCGGTGATGAGCAGTTCTTC. The full variable domain, with the rest looked up from reference TRBV7-2 and TRBJ2-1, is GAGVSQSPSNKVTEKGKDVELRCDPISGHTALYWYRQSLGQGLEFLIYFQGNSAPDKSGLPSDRFSAERTGGSVSTLTIQRTQQEDSAVYLCASTLGAGDEQFFGPGTRLTVL.

To note about this clonotype: This may stem from a read error, because a much larger clone lies one nucleotide away. V usage is TRBV2 and J usage is TRBJ2-1; 7 bases align to TRBD2. The CDR3 covers 11 residues. Germline CDR1 SNHLY, CDR2 FYNNEI. The V and J ends lost 4 bases and 9 bases, in that order; junction bases with no gene match: 0. The CDR3 is CASSAGGEQFF. As DNA, the CDR3 is TGTGCCAGCAGTGCGGGGGGTGAGCAGTTCTTC.

V and J are TRBV6-4 and TRBJ1-2, with D hard to call. Germline V lookup: CDR1 MRHNA, CDR2 SNTAGT. V dropped 0 bases and J dropped 6 bases, with 8 bases sitting between them. The CDR3 is 13 residues long. This chain's CDR3 is CASSDSTGDGYTF. CDR3 DNA: TGTGCCAGCAGTGACTCGACCGGGGATGGCTACACCTTC.

This clonotype was detected once. The rearrangement links TRBV29-1 to TRBJ2-7; the match to TRBD1 covers 7 bases. This CDR3 contains 12 residues. The ends lost 5 bases at V and 5 bases at J; junction bases unmatched: 6. Germline-derived CDR1 and CDR2 are SQVTM and ANQGSEA. The DNA for the CDR3 is TGCAGCGTTACCGGGACAGCAAACGAGCAGTACTTC. The encoded protein is CSVTGTANEQYF.

The genes are TRBV20-1 and TRBJ1-5; D may be TRBD1 (6 bases). Looked up from germline, CDR1 is DFQATT and CDR2 is SNEGSKA (reference sequence). This CDR3 has 14 amino acids. Trimming left V 5 bases short and J 4 bases short, with 15 bases between. The CDR3 is CSALDGTQNQPQHF. The CDR3 DNA is TGCAGTGCTTTAGATGGGACACAGAATCAGCCCCAGCATTTT.

Notes on this clonotype: It may be a read error: a sequence one base away is much more abundant. The chain is built from TRBV3-1 and TRBJ2-1, with TRBD2 matching over 9 bases. Judging by the DNA end, TRBJ2-7 fits better; the J call may be wrong. Germline V CDR1 and CDR2: LGHDT, YNNKEL (reference sequence). This CDR3 has 18 residues. The CDR3 bases are TGTGCCAGCAGCCAAGGGGAAATTAGCGGGGGAACTAACAATGAGCAGTACTTC. Protein: CASSQGEISGGTNNEQYF.

The sample holds a few counts of this clonotype. An end of the junction does not agree with germline; a read error may underlie this. This chain connects TRBV4-1 to TRBJ1-1; D unresolved. The CDR3 spans 15 residues. From germline, CDR1 is MGHRA and CDR2 YSYEKL. The CDR3 is CASSQAPDRNTGAFF. The CDR3 DNA sequence: TGCGCCAGCAGCCAAGCTCCTGACCGGAACACTGGAGCTTTCTTT.